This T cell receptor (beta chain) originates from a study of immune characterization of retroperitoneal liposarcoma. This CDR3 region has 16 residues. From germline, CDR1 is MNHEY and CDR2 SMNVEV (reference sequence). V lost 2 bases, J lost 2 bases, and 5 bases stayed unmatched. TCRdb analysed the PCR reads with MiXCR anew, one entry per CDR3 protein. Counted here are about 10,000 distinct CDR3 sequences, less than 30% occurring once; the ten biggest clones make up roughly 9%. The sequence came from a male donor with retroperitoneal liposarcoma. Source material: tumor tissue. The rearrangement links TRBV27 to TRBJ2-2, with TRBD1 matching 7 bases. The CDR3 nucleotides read TGTGCCAGCAGTTTAAGAGGGGGCGTAAACACCGGGGAGCTGTTTTTT. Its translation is CASSLRGGVNTGELFF.